This record covers a single TCR beta chain. Clones were sequenced by immunoSEQ multiplex PCR, and TCRdb holds only the in-frame ones, with some missing. The sample shows some 70,000 clones, roughly nine tenths of them seen only once. This sample was taken from a study of technical replicates of blood from a few donors. The V gene end was trimmed by 3 bases and the J gene end by 4 bases; junction bases not matched to a gene: 5. The CDR3 extends over 15 amino acids. Germline V gives CDR1 LNHDA, CDR2 SQIVND (reference sequence). This sequence originates from a human donor in good health. Some clones in this sample may be carry-over from other donors' samples. The specimen was PBMCs. This rearrangement joins TRBV19 to TRBJ1-2; TRBD1 matches at 10 bases. DNA for the CDR3: TGTGCCAGTAGTATCGGGACAGGGGTGAGCTATGGCTACACCTTC. Its protein product is CASSIGTGVSYGYTF.